This T cell receptor (beta chain) was identified during a study of T cells after posttransplantation cyclophosphamide. The CDR3 totals 15 residues. Germline CDR1 and CDR2: MNHEY and SVGAGI. Trimming removed 6 bases from V and 4 bases from J; junction bases left unmatched: 7. On the day of bone marrow donation, the related graft donor provided peripheral blood. Study results and limitations: Donor-recipient repertoire similarity was low at 1-2 months, rising over year one. Recipient CMV seropositivity and CMV reactivation strongly tracked TRB clonality.

This clone was counted ten times or more. Its cognate antigen is unknown. This table comes from immunoSEQ multiplex PCR, and its TCRdb copy is limited to in-frame clones, with some not included. Sampling found about 38,000 clones, none seen once. V is TRBV6-5 and J is TRBJ1-3; 9 positions agree with TRBD1. What was sequenced was PBMCs. This receptor was taken from a man aged 30 to 45 in good health and a related stem cell transplant donor. The CDR3 loop is CASRRDRVDGNTIYF. For the CDR3, the DNA is TGTGCCAGCAGAAGGGACAGGGTTGACGGAAACACCATATATTTT.